This TCR beta chain comes out of a study of cytomegalovirus exposure and HLA in healthy donors. General study points: Rarity held for most TCR sequences, but there were some public TCRs that occurred in many donors. Previous analysis showed most TCR beta V segments were productive about 87% or about 30% of the time. The study flagged 150 to 200 TCR beta chains as cytomegalovirus-associated.

It was with 60 Vbeta and 13 Jbeta primers that the PCR ran. Sequencing was performed with immunoSEQ multiplex PCR; in TCRdb, only in-frame clones are kept and a portion is missing. The repertoire holds around 150,000 clones, with around 79% as singletons. A note on this clone: Its antigen remains unidentified.

CDR1 is ENHRY and CDR2 is SYGVKD in the germline V gene. The V gene lost 3 bases and the J gene lost 4 bases, with 16 bases spanning the gap. The CDR3 contains 16 residues. Sequenced material: PBMCs. The chain carries TRBV10-3 and TRBJ1-3; perhaps TRBD1 as D (6 bases). This TCR derives from a man in his fifties in good health and CMV-seropositive. The CDR3 loop is CAISDSKSGAGNTIYF. The CDR3 DNA reads TGTGCCATCAGTGACTCGAAATCAGGGGCCGGAAACACCATATATTTT.